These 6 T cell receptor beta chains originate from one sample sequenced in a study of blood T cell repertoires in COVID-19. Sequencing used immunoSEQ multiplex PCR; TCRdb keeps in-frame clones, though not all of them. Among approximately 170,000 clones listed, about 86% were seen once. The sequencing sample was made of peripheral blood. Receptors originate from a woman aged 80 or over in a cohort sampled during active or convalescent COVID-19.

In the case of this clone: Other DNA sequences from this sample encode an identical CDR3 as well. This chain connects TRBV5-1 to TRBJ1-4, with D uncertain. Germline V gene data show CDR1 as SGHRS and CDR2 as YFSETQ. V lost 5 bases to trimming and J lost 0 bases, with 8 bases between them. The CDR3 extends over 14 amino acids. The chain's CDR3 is CASSFSATNEKLFF. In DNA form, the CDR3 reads TGCGCCAGCAGTTTTTCGGCAACTAATGAAAAACTGTTTTTT.

In nucleotides, the CDR3 is TGTGCCAGCAGACTGGACAGGGACTATGGCTACACCTTC. Translating gives CASRLDRDYGYTF. The chain is built from TRBV3-1 (or the pseudogene TRBV3-2) and TRBJ1-2, with 8 bases matching TRBD1. With 6 bases clipped from V and 3 bases from J, the junction kept 3 bases outside the gene matches. The CDR3 is 13 residues long. CDR1 and CDR2 from the germline V gene are LGHDT and YNNKEL (reference sequence).

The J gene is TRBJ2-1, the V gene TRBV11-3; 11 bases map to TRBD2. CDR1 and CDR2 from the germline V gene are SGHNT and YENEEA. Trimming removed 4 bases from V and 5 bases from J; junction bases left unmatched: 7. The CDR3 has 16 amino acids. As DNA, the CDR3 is TGTGCCAGCAGCTCCCAACTAGCGGGAGTCAACAATGAGCAGTTCTTC. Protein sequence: CASSSQLAGVNNEQFF.

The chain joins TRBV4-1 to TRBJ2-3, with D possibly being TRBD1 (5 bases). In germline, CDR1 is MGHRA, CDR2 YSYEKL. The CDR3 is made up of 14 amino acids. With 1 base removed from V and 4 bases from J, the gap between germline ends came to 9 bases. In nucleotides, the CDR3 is TGCGCCAGCAGCCAAGCTCCAGGGTCAGATACGCAGTATTTT. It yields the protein CASSQAPGSDTQYF.

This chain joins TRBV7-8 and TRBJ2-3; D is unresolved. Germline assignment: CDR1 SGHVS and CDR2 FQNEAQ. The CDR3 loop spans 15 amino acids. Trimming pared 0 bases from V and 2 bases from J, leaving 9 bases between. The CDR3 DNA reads TGTGCCAGCAGCTTAGCGCGAGGCGCCACAGATACGCAGTATTTT. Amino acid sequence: CASSLARGATDTQYF.

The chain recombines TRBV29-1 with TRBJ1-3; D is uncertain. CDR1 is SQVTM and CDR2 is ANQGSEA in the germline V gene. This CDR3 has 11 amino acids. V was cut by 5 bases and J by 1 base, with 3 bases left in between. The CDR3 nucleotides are TGCAGCGTTTCTTCTGGAAACACCATATATTTT. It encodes CSVSSGNTIYF.